This T cell receptor beta chain came from a study of T-cell reconstitution after alpha-beta-depleted transplantation in children. Molecular barcoding with unique molecular identifiers was used for the TCRbeta library. Each CDR3 protein is one row after TCRdb ran MiXCR on the PCR reads. Counted here are roughly 590,000 distinct CDR3 sequences, roughly 15% occurring once; the ten biggest clones make up 0.9% to 1.2%. In this sample, this clonotype turned up a few times. With 1 base removed from V and 3 bases from J, the gap between germline ends came to 9 bases. The length of the CDR3 is 15 residues. The germline gives CDR1 LGHNA, CDR2 YSLEER.

The sample was PBMCs from the stem cell graft donor, taken from the stem cell graft. This sequence originates from a human donor who donated a stem cell graft to a child with acute myeloid leukemia. V and J are TRBV4-3 and TRBJ2-2; D possibly corresponds to TRBD2 (5 bases). DNA of the CDR3: TGCGCCAGCAGCCAAGGGACTTTGGACACCGGGGAGCTGTTTTTT. This encodes CASSQGTLDTGELFF.